This TCR beta chain is from a study of blood T cell repertoires in COVID-19. In the study overall: Acute and convalescent COVID-19 specimens originated in the United States, Italy and Spain. In each case, the material was cDNA or gDNA derived from T cells, B-cell-depleted T cells, or PBMCs.

As handled by the study authors: Using reference gene primer amplification, nucleated cell counts were estimated. The repertoire was sequenced with immunoSEQ multiplex PCR; TCRdb's copy has only in-frame clones and lacks some. That table is the source of V, J and clone size, and D and trimming were worked out from the DNA. Counted here are roughly 190,000 clones, 75% to 90% occurring once; the ten biggest clones make up less than 1.5%. The germline V gene encodes CDR1 MNHNY and CDR2 SVGAGI (reference sequence). The J segment lost 2 bases and the V segment lost 5 bases, leaving 12 bases of the junction unmatched. The CDR3 consists of 16 residues.

The V gene is TRBV6-6, the J gene TRBJ2-7, with 7 nucleotides matching TRBD1. The receptor's source is a man under 40 with acute or convalescent COVID-19. Sequenced sample: peripheral blood. The CDR3 region has the DNA TGTGCCAGCAGTAAGATAGTCGGACAGGAACCCTACGAGCAGTACTTC. Encoded protein: CASSKIVGQEPYEQYF.